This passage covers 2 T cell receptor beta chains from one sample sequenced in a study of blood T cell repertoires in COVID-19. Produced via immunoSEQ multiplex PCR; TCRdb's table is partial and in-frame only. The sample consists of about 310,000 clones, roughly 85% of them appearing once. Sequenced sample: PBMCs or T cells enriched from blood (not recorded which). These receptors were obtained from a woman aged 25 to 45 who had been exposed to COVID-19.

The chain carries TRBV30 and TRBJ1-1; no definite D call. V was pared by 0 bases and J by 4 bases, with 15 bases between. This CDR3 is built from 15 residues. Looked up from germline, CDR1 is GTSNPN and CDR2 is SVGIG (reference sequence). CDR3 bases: TGTGCCTGGAGTGTACTGGGTGGAGAGATCACTGAAGCTTTCTTT. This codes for CAWSVLGGEITEAFF.

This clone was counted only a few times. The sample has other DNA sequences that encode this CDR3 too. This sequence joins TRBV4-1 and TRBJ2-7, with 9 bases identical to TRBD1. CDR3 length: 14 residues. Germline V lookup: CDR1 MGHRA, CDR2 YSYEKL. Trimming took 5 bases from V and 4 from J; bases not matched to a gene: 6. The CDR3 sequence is CASSYRDRAYEQYF. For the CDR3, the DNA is TGCGCCAGCAGCTACCGGGACAGGGCGTACGAGCAGTACTTC.